The 18 T cell receptor beta chains reported below all come from one sample, sequenced in a study of blood T cells in healthy people across ages. Together with a sample-barcoded 5' primer, a J-beta primer mix was included in a second PCR lasting about 7 to 11 cycles. TCRdb reanalysed the 5' RACE reads using MiXCR and keeps one entry per CDR3 protein. The repertoire holds 1.5 million to 2 million distinct CDR3 sequences, with 28% as singletons. What was sequenced was blood. Receptors originate from a woman aged 25 to 39 in good health.

Remarks on this clonotype: Sequence at one end of the junction differs from germline and may be a read error. Written as DNA, the CDR3 is TGTGCCAGCAGCCTCAGGAGGACGCGTGACTACGGGCAGTACTTC. Its translation: CASSLRRTRDYGQYF. The rearrangement joins TRBV7-9 to TRBJ2-7, with TRBD2 as a possible D gene (5 bases). The CDR3 runs 15 residues. Germline V gives CDR1 SEHNR, CDR2 FQNEAQ (reference sequence).

This clonotype was detected only once. V gene TRBV12-3 or TRBV12-4 combines with J gene TRBJ2-1; either TRBD1 or TRBD2 may fit D (7 bases each). There are 15 residues in the CDR3. Trimming left V 5 bases short and J 5 bases short, with 16 bases between. CDR3 loop: CASSIRGGLNNEQFF. The CDR3 DNA sequence: TGTGCCAGCAGTATCAGGGGGGGCCTTAACAATGAGCAGTTCTTC.

The sample holds many counts of this clonotype. V usage is TRBV28 and J usage is TRBJ1-2; 11 bases fit TRBD1. Germline V CDR1 and CDR2: MDHEN, SYDVKM. With 6 bases clipped from V and 6 bases from J, the junction kept 12 bases outside the gene matches. The CDR3 consists of 16 residues. The CDR3 DNA is TGTGCCAGCAGGACCGGGACAGGGGGTGATGATAATGGCTACACCTTC. It specifies CASRTGTGGDDNGYTF.

The rearrangement uses TRBV20-1 and TRBJ1-5, with 7 bases aligning to TRBD1. Germline CDR1 DFQATT, CDR2 SNEGSKA (reference sequence). With 1 base clipped from V and 9 bases from J, the junction kept 3 bases outside the gene matches. This CDR3 spans 12 amino acids. The CDR3 sequence: CSARGQGRPQHF. CDR3 nucleotides: TGCAGTGCTAGAGGACAGGGCAGGCCCCAGCATTTT.

This clonotype was recorded at least ten times. The rearrangement joins TRBV5-6 to TRBJ2-5, with TRBD2 matching 15 bases. Germline CDR1 reads SGHDT; CDR2 reads YYEEEE. Trimming removed 5 bases from V and 5 bases from J; junction bases left unmatched: 7. CDR3 length: 16 residues. The DNA for the CDR3 is TGTGCCAGCAGGGGGACTAGCGGGGGGTTCGGTGAGACCCAGTACTTC. This translates into CASRGTSGGFGETQYF.

This chain joins TRBV28 and TRBJ2-7; D ambiguous. Between the trimmed V and J ends, which lost 2 bases and 1 base, there was a span of 12 bases. The CDR3 runs 15 residues. Germline CDR1 and CDR2: MDHEN and SYDVKM. In nucleotides, the CDR3 is TGTGCCAGCAGTTTACCTGACTCGACATCCTACGAGCAGTACTTC. This encodes CASSLPDSTSYEQYF.

At least ten counts were recorded for this clonotype. The V call is TRBV29-1, the J call TRBJ2-1; TRBD2 agrees at 8 bases. V was clipped by 4 bases and J by 9 bases; unmatched bases: 5. The germline V gene encodes CDR1 SQVTM and CDR2 ANQGSEA. The CDR3 runs to 12 residues. CDR3 protein: CSVGRGLGEQFF. Here the CDR3 DNA reads TGCAGCGTTGGACGGGGACTAGGTGAGCAGTTCTTC.

CDR3 residues: CASSLNPRAPQNEQFF. The CDR3 region has the DNA TGTGCCAGCAGTTTAAACCCCCGGGCCCCGCAAAATGAGCAGTTCTTC. This chain uses TRBV27 with TRBJ2-1; no definite D call. The CDR3 loop spans 16 amino acids. Germline V gene lookup returns CDR1 MNHEY and CDR2 SMNVEV (reference sequence). V was shortened by 2 bases and J by 7 bases, with 18 bases between the two germline ends.

On this clonotype itself: This clone may be a read error of a much larger clone one base away. The V gene is TRBV5-1, the J gene TRBJ2-1; D remains unclear. Germline V CDR1 and CDR2: SGHRS, YFSETQ. The CDR3 is 14 residues long. CDR3 amino acids: CASNLGTFNNEQFF. DNA for the CDR3: TGCGCCAGCAACTTGGGAACTTTTAACAATGAGCAGTTCTTC.

This chain uses TRBV3-1 with TRBJ2-1; 9 bases are a match to TRBD2. Germline V lookup: CDR1 LGHDT, CDR2 YNNKEL (reference sequence). The CDR3 spans 16 residues. Trimming at V came to 2 bases and at J to 9 bases, leaving 11 bases not matched to a gene. CDR3 bases: TGTGCCAGCAGCCAATACGCGGTAGCGGGAGTATTTGAGCAGTTCTTC. Amino acids: CASSQYAVAGVFEQFF.

This clonotype was seen a few times. The chain combines TRBV20-1 with TRBJ2-5; D is undetermined. The V gene's germline CDR1 is DFQATT and CDR2 SNEGSKA (reference sequence). Trimming stripped 3 bases from V and 3 bases from J, with 8 bases between. CDR3 size: 12 residues. The CDR3 DNA reads as TGCAGTGCTAGTTATCTGAAAGAGACCCAGTACTTC. Protein: CSASYLKETQYF.

The gene calls are TRBV2 and TRBJ2-1; D is possibly TRBD1 (6 bases). The V end was cut by 5 bases, the J end by 9 bases, with 23 bases between. The CDR3 is 16 residues long. CDR1 SNHLY and CDR2 FYNNEI come from the germline V gene. CDR3 nucleotides: TGTGCCAGCAGTACTTTTCGGGACAACCGAGCGACTGAGCAGTTCTTC. It encodes CASSTFRDNRATEQFF.

The chain couples TRBV5-5 to TRBJ2-1; the D is unclear. V lost 2 bases and J lost 1, with 7 bases in between. Looked up from germline, CDR1 is SGHKS and CDR2 is YYEKEE (reference sequence). The CDR3 spans 14 residues. The CDR3 is CASSFSKSYNEQFF. CDR3 nucleotides: TGTGCCAGCAGCTTCAGTAAGTCCTACAATGAGCAGTTCTTC.

V and J are TRBV6-5 and TRBJ2-2; possible D gene TRBD2, 6 bases. Germline CDR1 MNHEY, CDR2 SVGAGI. V lost 8 bases, J lost 8 bases, and 24 bases lay in between. This CDR3 contains 16 residues. As DNA, the CDR3 is TGTGCCAGCTCCTCCCGGGGGACTGGGACTTTTGGGGAGCTGTTTTTT. Translating it yields CASSSRGTGTFGELFF.

The J gene is TRBJ1-4, the V gene TRBV12-3 or TRBV12-4; D is undetermined. The CDR3 contains 15 residues. The V gene lost 2 bases and the J gene lost 8 bases, with 15 bases spanning the gap. The CDR3 DNA sequence: TGTGCCAGCAGTTTACATGGTCCCGATTGGGAAAAACTGTTTTTT. As protein: CASSLHGPDWEKLFF.

This sequence joins TRBV5-1 and TRBJ2-5, with D tentatively TRBD1 (5 bases). Trimming took off 0 bases at V and 0 bases at J, with 9 bases between the two ends. Germline lookup yields CDR1 SGHRS and CDR2 YFSETQ. The CDR3 is 15 amino acids. The CDR3 nucleotides are TGCGCCAGCAGCTTGGTCCAGGGCTACCAAGAGACCCAGTACTTC. It codes for CASSLVQGYQETQYF.

This clonotype was counted a few times. The rearrangement links TRBV29-1 to TRBJ2-1, with D maybe TRBD2 (5 bases). Germline V gene lookup returns CDR1 SQVTM and CDR2 ANQGSEA. This CDR3 is built from 11 residues. V was clipped by 5 bases and J by 12 bases, with 14 bases between them. The CDR3 DNA is TGCAGCGTTCACCAAGCGGTAAGGCAGTTCTTC. This translates into CSVHQAVRQFF.

V gene TRBV2 combines with J gene TRBJ2-1; 9 positions match TRBD1. Germline V gives CDR1 SNHLY, CDR2 FYNNEI. This CDR3 contains 15 residues. V trimming: 3 bases; J trimming: 7 bases; junction bases outside the gene matches: 7. CDR3 loop: CASSDRDRDENEQFF. As DNA, the CDR3 is TGTGCCAGCAGTGATCGGGACAGGGACGAGAATGAGCAGTTCTTC.